There are a few counts of the clone carrying this TCR beta chain. This sample was included in a study of OX40 agonist ivuxolimab in advanced cancers. The data were produced by immunoSEQ multiplex PCR, yet TCRdb's version contains in-frame clones alone and is incomplete. The sample contains tens of thousands of clones, around 80% of which appear only once. Germline CDR1 is SGHNT and CDR2 is YYREEE (reference sequence). This CDR3 comprises 14 residues. Trimming took 0 bases from V and 7 from J, leaving 14 bases between them. The sequenced sample was CD4+ or CD8+ T cells sorted from blood, obtained in a trial of the OX40 agonist ivuxolimab. This chain uses TRBV5-4 with TRBJ2-7, with TRBD1 as a possible D gene (6 bases). This receptor was obtained from an adult with an advanced solid tumor such as melanoma, head and neck, liver or kidney cancer. CDR3 nucleotides: TGTGCCAGCAGCTTGGCCGTCAGGGGTGGAGAGCAGTACTTC. As protein: CASSLAVRGGEQYF.